These T cell receptor beta chains were read from a single sample in a study of T cell responses to AZD1222 COVID-19 vaccine. Measured with immunoSEQ multiplex PCR; TCRdb has only the in-frame clones, and not every one. The sample holds 120,000 to 150,000 clones, 92% seen once. The sample consisted of peripheral blood, taken 28 days after the second AZD1222 dose. These receptors were collected from an adult who received the AZD1222 COVID-19 vaccine. Both conserved end residues are part of each CDR3. The order of the fields is CDR3 length, V gene, clone size, D gene, J gene, CDR3 DNA, CDR3 protein. D genes are given only for firm matches. Rows may omit the clone size; those that give it use once, few, many or a size class.

14	TRBV11-3	once	NA	TRBJ2-1	TGTGCCAGCAGCTTGCTTGGGGACAACAATGAGCAGTTCTTC	CASSLLGDNNEQFF
15	TRBV7-8	few	NA	TRBJ2-7	TGTGCCAGCAGCCCAACACAGGGACCCTACTACGAGCAGTACTTC	CASSPTQGPYYEQYF
11	TRBV9	once	NA	TRBJ2-1	TGTGCCAGCAGCGGTGCGGGGAGGCTGTTCTTC	CASSGAGRLFF
16	TRBV2	NA	NA	TRBJ2-7	TGTGCCAGTTCTTTATTGTCGAGATCATCCTCCTACGAGCAGTACTTC	CASSLLSRSSSYEQYF
13	TRBV18	NA	NA	TRBJ2-1	TGTGCCAGCTCAGAATATCAGGAGGGTGAGCAGTTCTTC	CASSEYQEGEQFF
18	TRBV6-2/TRBV6-3	NA	NA	TRBJ1-3	TGTGCCAGCAGTTACTCGGTTGGTCCGACTGGCTCTGGAAACACCATATATTTT	CASSYSVGPTGSGNTIYF
12	TRBV19	NA	NA	TRBJ2-1	TGTGCCAGTAGTAATATTCCCAATGAGCAGTTCTTC	CASSNIPNEQFF
15	TRBV5-6	NA	NA	TRBJ2-7	TGTGCCAGCAGCTTGGTGAGTGGGGGACCCTACGAGCAGTACTTC	CASSLVSGGPYEQYF
14	TRBV18	NA	NA	TRBJ1-5	TGTGCCAGCTCACCGTCCAGCGATAATCAGCCCCAGCATTTT	CASSPSSDNQPQHF
14	TRBV19	few	TRBD1	TRBJ1-1	TGTGCCAGTAGCTCAAGAGACAGGGTCACTGAAGCTTTCTTT	CASSSRDRVTEAFF
16	TRBV7-8	NA	NA	TRBJ1-2	TGTGCCAGCAGCTTAGAGACCGCTCAGTGGGCCTATGGCTACACCTTC	CASSLETAQWAYGYTF
14	TRBV5-1	NA	NA	TRBJ1-1	TGCGCCAGCAGCTGGGACGGCCACAACACTGAAGCTTTCTTT	CASSWDGHNTEAFF
15	TRBV3-1/TRBV3-2	NA	TRBD1	TRBJ2-5	TGTGCCAGCAGCCAAGAACCCCAGGGGGCGGAGACCCAGTACTTC	CASSQEPQGAETQYF
14	TRBV28	once	NA	TRBJ2-7	TGTGCCAGCAGTCCGACAGGCGAACCTTACGAGCAGTACTTC	CASSPTGEPYEQYF
14	TRBV25-1	NA	NA	TRBJ2-7	TGTGCCAGCGGGGACTCCTCCGCAGCCTACGAGCAGTACTTC	CASGDSSAAYEQYF
16	TRBV15	NA	TRBD1	TRBJ1-6	TGTGCCACCAGCAGGGGGGACAGGGGTTATAATTCACCCCTCCACTTT	CATSRGDRGYNSPLHF
13	TRBV15	NA	NA	TRBJ2-3	TGTGCCACCAGCAGAGCTGACAGCCGTACGCAGTATTTT	CATSRADSRTQYF
16	TRBV28	NA	TRBD2	TRBJ2-7	TGTGCCAGCAGTTTTTCGCTGCGGGAGACTGGAGACGAGCAGTACTTC	CASSFSLRETGDEQYF
17	TRBV7-9	once	TRBD1	TRBJ1-1	TGTGCCAGCAGCTTACCCAGGCAGACAGGGGTCGACACTGAAGCTTTCTTT	CASSLPRQTGVDTEAFF
12	TRBV3-1/TRBV3-2	once	NA	TRBJ1-4	TGTGCCAGCAGCCAAACGATTGAAAAACTGTTTTTT	CASSQTIEKLFF
14	TRBV3-1/TRBV3-2	few	NA	TRBJ1-6	TGTGCCAGCGGGAGGGGACACCCCAATTCACCCCTCCACTTT	CASGRGHPNSPLHF
13	TRBV12-3/TRBV12-4	once	NA	TRBJ1-2	TGTGCCAGCATGAGGGAGGCTTACTATGGCTACACCTTC	CASMREAYYGYTF
12	TRBV19	NA	NA	TRBJ1-6	TGTGCCAGTAGGCAGGGAGCCTCACCCCTCCACTTT	CASRQGASPLHF
14	TRBV19	few	TRBD1	TRBJ1-6	TGTGCCAGTAGTCGAGGGACAGCTAATTCACCCCTCCACTTT	CASSRGTANSPLHF
14	TRBV6-2/TRBV6-3	once	NA	TRBJ2-1	TGTGCCAGCAGTTCCGCGGAGACCTACAATGAGCAGTTCTTC	CASSSAETYNEQFF
15	TRBV19	NA	NA	TRBJ2-3	TGTGCCAGTACCCCCTACCGTTTACCCACAGATACGCAGTATTTT	CASTPYRLPTDTQYF